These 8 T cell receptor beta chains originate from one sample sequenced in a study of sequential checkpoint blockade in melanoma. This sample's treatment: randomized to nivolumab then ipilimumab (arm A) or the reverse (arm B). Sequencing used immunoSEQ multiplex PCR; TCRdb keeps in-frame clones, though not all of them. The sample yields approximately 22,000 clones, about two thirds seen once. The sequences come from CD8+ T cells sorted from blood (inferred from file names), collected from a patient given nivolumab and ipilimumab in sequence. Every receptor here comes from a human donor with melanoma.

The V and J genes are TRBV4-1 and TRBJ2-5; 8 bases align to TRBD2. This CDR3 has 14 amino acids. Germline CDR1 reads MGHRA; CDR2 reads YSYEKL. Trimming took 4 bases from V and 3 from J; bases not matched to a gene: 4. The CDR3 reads CASSRGSGEETQYF. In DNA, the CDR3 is TGCGCCAGCAGCCGGGGTAGCGGGGAAGAGACCCAGTACTTC.

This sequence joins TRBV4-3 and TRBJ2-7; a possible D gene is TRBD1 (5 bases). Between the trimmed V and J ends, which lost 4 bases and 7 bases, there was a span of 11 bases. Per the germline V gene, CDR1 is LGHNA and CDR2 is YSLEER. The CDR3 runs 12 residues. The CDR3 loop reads CASSPTGEEQYF. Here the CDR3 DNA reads TGCGCCAGCAGCCCCACAGGAGAGGAGCAGTACTTC.

The CDR3 DNA is TGTGCCAGCAGCTTGGCCGCTAGCGGCTGGACAGATACGCAGTATTTT. This encodes CASSLAASGWTDTQYF. The chain links TRBV5-4 to TRBJ2-3; 7 bases are shared with TRBD2. The ends lost 0 bases at V and 3 bases at J; junction bases unmatched: 7. This CDR3 has 16 residues. The germline V gene has CDR1 SGHNT and CDR2 YYREEE (reference sequence). The entire variable domain, with the rest obtained from reference TRBV5-4 and TRBJ2-3, is as follows: ETGVTQSPTHLIKTRGQQVTLRCSSQSGHNTVSWYQQALGQGPQFIFQYYREEENGRGNFPPRFSGLQFPNYSSELNVNALELDDSALYLCASSLAASGWTDTQYFGPGTRLTVL.

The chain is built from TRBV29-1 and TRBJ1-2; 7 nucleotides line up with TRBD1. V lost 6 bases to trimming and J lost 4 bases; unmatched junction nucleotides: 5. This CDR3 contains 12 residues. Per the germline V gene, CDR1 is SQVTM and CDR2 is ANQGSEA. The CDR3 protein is CSVPTGSYGYTF. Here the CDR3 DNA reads TGCAGCGTACCGACAGGGTCCTATGGCTACACCTTC.

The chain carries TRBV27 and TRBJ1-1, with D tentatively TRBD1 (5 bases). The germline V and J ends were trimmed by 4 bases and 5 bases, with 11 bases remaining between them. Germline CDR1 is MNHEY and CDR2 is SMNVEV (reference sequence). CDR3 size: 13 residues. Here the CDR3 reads CASSWGLGTEAFF. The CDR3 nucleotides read TGTGCCAGCAGTTGGGGCCTGGGAACTGAAGCTTTCTTT.

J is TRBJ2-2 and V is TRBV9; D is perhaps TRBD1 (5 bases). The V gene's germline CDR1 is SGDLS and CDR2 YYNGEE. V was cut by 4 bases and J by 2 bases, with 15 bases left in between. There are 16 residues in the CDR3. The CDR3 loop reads CASSPPRVTNTGELFF. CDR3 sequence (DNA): TGTGCCAGCAGCCCACCCAGGGTGACTAACACCGGGGAGCTGTTTTTT.

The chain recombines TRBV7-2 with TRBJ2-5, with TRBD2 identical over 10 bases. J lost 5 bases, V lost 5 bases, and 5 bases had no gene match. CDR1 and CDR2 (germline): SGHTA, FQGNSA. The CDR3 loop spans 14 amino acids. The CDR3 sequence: CASSTLAGWETQYF. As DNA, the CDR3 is TGTGCCAGCAGCACACTAGCGGGGTGGGAGACCCAGTACTTC.

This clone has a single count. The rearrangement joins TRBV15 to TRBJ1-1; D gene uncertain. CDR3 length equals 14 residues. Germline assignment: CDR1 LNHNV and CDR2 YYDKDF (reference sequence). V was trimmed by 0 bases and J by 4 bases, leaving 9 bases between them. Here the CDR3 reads CATSRERVFTEAFF. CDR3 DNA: TGTGCCACCAGCAGAGAGCGGGTTTTCACTGAAGCTTTCTTT.